This paragraph reports one T cell receptor (beta chain). The antigen remains unidentified. In germline, CDR1 is SGHNT, CDR2 YYREEE (reference sequence). V shed 6 bases and J 4 bases; nucleotides not matched to a gene: 9. The CDR3 runs 14 residues. The sample belongs to a study of radiotherapy plus CTLA-4 blockade in lung cancer. Points from the study as a whole: Blood saw expansion of tumor-derived TCR clones after radiotherapy plus ipilimumab.

Generated by immunoSEQ multiplex PCR, the TCRdb table keeps only in-frame clones and is missing some. The sample consists of some 110,000 clones, about 77% of them appearing once. The chain couples TRBV5-4 to TRBJ2-7; 8 nucleotides agree with TRBD2. The sample was peripheral blood, taken from a patient treated with radiotherapy plus ipilimumab. This TCR derives from a human donor with non-small cell lung cancer who had a partial response to radiotherapy plus ipilimumab. The CDR3: CASNPAGRDYEQYF. Here the CDR3 DNA reads TGTGCCAGCAACCCCGCCGGGAGGGATTACGAGCAGTACTTC.